At least ten counts were recorded for the clone carrying this TCR beta chain. Its target is not known. It was with unique molecular identifiers that the TCRbeta library was prepared. TCRdb reprocessed the PCR reads with MiXCR, giving one entry per CDR3 protein. The sample shows about 200,000 distinct CDR3 sequences, just under 6.5% of them seen only once. This entry belongs to a study of T-cell reconstitution after alpha-beta-depleted transplantation in children. General study points: Hyperexpanded clones declined; after one year, newly produced T cells mostly supplied diversity. Elevated TCRbeta diversity at day 60 was traced, in some patients, to surviving recipient T cells and thymic progenitors. At around two months after transplant, the alpha-beta T cells were reportedly derived from several hundred expanded clones that came from non-depleted graft cells.

Sequencing was performed on PBMCs, taken before TCRalphabeta/CD19-depleted stem cell transplant. This clonotype originated in a girl under three years old with combined immunodeficiency, due to receive a stem cell transplant.

The CDR3 DNA sequence: TGTGCCAGCAGCCGTACTGGGCTAGCCACGCTATCCTACGAGCAGTACTTC. It is translated as CASSRTGLATLSYEQYF. V is TRBV6-5 and J is TRBJ2-7, with a possible D match to TRBD2 (5 bases). Trimming took 6 bases from V and 1 from J, leaving 22 bases between them. The CDR3 has 17 amino acids. Germline V CDR1 and CDR2: MNHEY, SVGAGI.